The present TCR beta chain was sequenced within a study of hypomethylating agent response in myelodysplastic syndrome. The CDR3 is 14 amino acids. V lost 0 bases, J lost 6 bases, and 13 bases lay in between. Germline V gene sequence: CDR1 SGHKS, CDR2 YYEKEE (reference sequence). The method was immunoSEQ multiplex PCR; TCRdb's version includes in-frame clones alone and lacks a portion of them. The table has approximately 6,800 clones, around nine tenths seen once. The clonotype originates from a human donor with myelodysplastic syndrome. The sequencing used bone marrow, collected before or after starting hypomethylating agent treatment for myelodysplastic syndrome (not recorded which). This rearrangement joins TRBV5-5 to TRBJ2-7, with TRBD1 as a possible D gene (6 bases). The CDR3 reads CASSLGQVAFEQYF. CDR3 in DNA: TGTGCCAGCAGCTTGGGACAGGTTGCGTTCGAGCAGTACTTC.